This is a list of T cell receptor beta chains from one sample in a study of T-cell reconstitution after alpha-beta-depleted transplantation in children. TCRdb recomputed calls from the PCR reads with MiXCR, one row per CDR3 protein. This table holds about 420,000 distinct CDR3 sequences, 15% to 20% found once. The sample was PBMCs, mostly from graft donor cells, taken 360 days after TCRalphabeta/CD19-depleted stem cell transplant. These TCRs come from a boy less than two years old who had a stem cell transplant for Wiskott-Aldrich syndrome, so the T cells may come from the graft donor. Both conserved end residues are part of each CDR3. The D gene is left open where the match is weak. Some rows mark clone size as missing; the rest say once, few, many or name a class of expanded clone.

V gene	J gene	D gene	clone size	CDR3 DNA	CDR3 protein
TRBV29-1	TRBJ2-3	NA	NA	TGCAGCGTTGTATTGGCAACAGATACGCAGTATTTT	CSVVLATDTQYF
TRBV28	TRBJ2-3	TRBD2	NA	TGTGCCAGCAGTTTATGGTCTCTAGCGGGGGGCACAGATACGCAGTATTTT	CASSLWSLAGGTDTQYF
TRBV7-7	TRBJ2-2	TRBD2	many	TGTGCCAGCACCCCCGGGGGGGGACTAGGCACCGGGGAGCTGTTTTTT	CASTPGGGLGTGELFF
TRBV7-8	TRBJ2-4	NA	few	TGTGCCAGCAACGAGGGCTATGGCATTCAGTACTTC	CASNEGYGIQYF
TRBV12-3/TRBV12-4	TRBJ2-7	TRBD1	few	TGTGCCAGCAGTTTAGCAGGCCCAGGGACAGGGGCCCACGAGCAGTACTTC	CASSLAGPGTGAHEQYF
TRBV25-1	TRBJ1-1	TRBD1	NA	TGTGCCAGCAGTGACCTTACAGGGGACACTGAAGCTTTCTTT	CASSDLTGDTEAFF
TRBV12-3/TRBV12-4	TRBJ2-1	TRBD2	NA	TGTGCCAGCAGTTTAGCGAGACTAGCGGGGGGGCGATACAATGAGCAGTTCTTC	CASSLARLAGGRYNEQFF
TRBV19	TRBJ2-5	NA	NA	TGTGCCAGTAGTATAGATCTGGGCAGAGTTCGGGAGACCCAGTACTTC	CASSIDLGRVRETQYF
TRBV5-5	TRBJ2-4	NA	few	TGTGCCAGCAGCACCGGACAGCTAAACATTCAGTACTTC	CASSTGQLNIQYF
TRBV12-3/TRBV12-4	TRBJ1-5	NA	few	TGTGCCAGCAGTTTCCGGCGGGGGGGGCAGCCCCAGCATTTT	CASSFRRGGQPQHF
TRBV20-1	TRBJ2-1	NA	few	TGCAGTGCTAGAGATCTGGGGAGCAACTCCTACAATGAGCAGTTCTTC	CSARDLGSNSYNEQFF
TRBV12-3/TRBV12-4	TRBJ2-7	NA	NA	TGTGCCAGCAGTCCGTCTAGGGGTAGGTACGAGCAGTACTTC	CASSPSRGRYEQYF
TRBV6-2/TRBV6-3	TRBJ1-2	NA	few	TGTGCCAGCAGTGGCCAGGCGCTATATGGCTACACCTTC	CASSGQALYGYTF
TRBV2	TRBJ1-6	TRBD1	NA	TGTGCCAGCAGTACCTTTGAATGGACAGGGGTAGACTCCTATAATTCACCCCTCCACTTT	CASSTFEWTGVDSYNSPLHF
TRBV5-1	TRBJ1-6	TRBD1	few	TGCGCCAGCAGCTTGGACGGGACAGGAAATTCACCCCTCCACTTT	CASSLDGTGNSPLHF
TRBV6-5	TRBJ2-1	NA	few	TGTGCCAGCAGTTACTCGAGGCAGGGTCGGTACAATGAGCAGTTCTTC	CASSYSRQGRYNEQFF
TRBV4-1	TRBJ2-7	NA	few	TGCGCCAGCAGCCCACGTAACCGATTTCCCAGCGAGCAGTACTTC	CASSPRNRFPSEQYF
TRBV19	TRBJ2-7	TRBD1	few	TGTGCCAGTAGCACCCGGGACAGGGCCTACGAGCAGTACTTC	CASSTRDRAYEQYF
TRBV24-1	TRBJ2-2	TRBD1	few	TGTGCCACCAGTGAGCAGGGGGTTTCGAACACCGGGGAGCTGTTTTTT	CATSEQGVSNTGELFF
TRBV30	TRBJ2-5	NA	NA	TGTGCCTGGAGTGTACCAGGGTGGCTCGAGACCCAGTACTTC	CAWSVPGWLETQYF
TRBV21-1	TRBJ1-6	NA	few	TGTGCCAGCAGGAACCACCGGGGGCAGGCCTATAATTCACCCCTCCACTTT	CASRNHRGQAYNSPLHF
TRBV7-9	TRBJ1-4	NA	NA	TGTGCCAGCAGCCCTACGCAGGGCCGAGGAAAACTGTTTTTT	CASSPTQGRGKLFF
TRBV10-3	TRBJ2-1	TRBD2	many	TGTGCCATCGGACTAGCGGGGGGGCCTCGTTTAGATAGAGGTGAGCAGTTCTTC	CAIGLAGGPRLDRGEQFF
TRBV12-3/TRBV12-4	TRBJ2-7	TRBD2	few	TGTGCCAGCAGTTCATGGGGTGGGACTAGCGGGAGGTACGAGCAGTACTTC	CASSSWGGTSGRYEQYF
TRBV7-9	TRBJ2-5	NA	few	TGTGCCAGCAGCTTGAATTCCGGGACCCAAGAGACCCAGTACTTC	CASSLNSGTQETQYF
TRBV6-2/TRBV6-3	TRBJ2-3	NA	NA	TGTGCCAGCAGTAATCAGCTTATCGAGGGGGATACGCAGTATTTT	CASSNQLIEGDTQYF
TRBV5-1	TRBJ1-2	NA	few	TGCGCCAGCAGCTTGACCAAGGCGGCTTATGGCTACACCTTC	CASSLTKAAYGYTF
TRBV5-1	TRBJ2-3	TRBD2	NA	TGCGCCAGCAGCTTGGTGGCGGGGGTCACAGATACGCAGTATTTT	CASSLVAGVTDTQYF
TRBV7-2	TRBJ2-1	TRBD2	NA	TGTGCCAGCAGCAAAGTAGATCTAGCGGGGGATTACAATGAGCAGTTCTTC	CASSKVDLAGDYNEQFF
TRBV5-1	TRBJ2-7	TRBD2	few	TGCGCCAGCAGCCGAACGGGACTAGCGGCCCTCAGCTCCTACGAGCAGTACTTC	CASSRTGLAALSSYEQYF
TRBV19	TRBJ2-1	TRBD2	NA	TGTGCCAGTTGGACAGGCCCGGGTTTACTAGCGGGGAGGCGGAATGAGCAGTTCTTC	CASWTGPGLLAGRRNEQFF